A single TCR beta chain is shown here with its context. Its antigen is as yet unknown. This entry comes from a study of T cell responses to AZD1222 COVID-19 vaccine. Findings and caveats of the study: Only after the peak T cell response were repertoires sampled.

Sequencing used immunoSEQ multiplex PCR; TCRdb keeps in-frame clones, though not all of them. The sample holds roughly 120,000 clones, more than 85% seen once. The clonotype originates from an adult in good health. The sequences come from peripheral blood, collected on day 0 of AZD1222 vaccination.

DNA of the CDR3: TGCGCCAGCAGCCAAGAATTGGGGCAGCAGTACAATGAGCAGTTCTTC. This encodes CASSQELGQQYNEQFF. The chain employs TRBV4-3 and TRBJ2-1, with D maybe TRBD1 (5 bases). The germline V gene encodes CDR1 LGHNA and CDR2 YSLEER. Between the trimmed V and J ends, which lost 0 bases and 4 bases, there was a span of 13 bases. This CDR3 contains 16 residues.